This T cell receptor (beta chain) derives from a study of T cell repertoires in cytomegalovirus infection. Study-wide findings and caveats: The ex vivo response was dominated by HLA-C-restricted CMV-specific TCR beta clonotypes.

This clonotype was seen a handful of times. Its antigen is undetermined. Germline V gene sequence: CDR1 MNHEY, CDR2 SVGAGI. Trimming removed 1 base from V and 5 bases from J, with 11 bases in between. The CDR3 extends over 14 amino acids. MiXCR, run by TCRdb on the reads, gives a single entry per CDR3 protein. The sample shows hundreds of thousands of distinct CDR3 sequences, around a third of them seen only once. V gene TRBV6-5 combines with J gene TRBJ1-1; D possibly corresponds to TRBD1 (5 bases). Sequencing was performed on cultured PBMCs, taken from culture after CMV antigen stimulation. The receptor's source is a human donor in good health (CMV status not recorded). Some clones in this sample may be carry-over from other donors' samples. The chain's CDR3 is CASSYLGLGTEAFF. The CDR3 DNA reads TGTGCCAGCAGTTACTTGGGGCTGGGGACTGAAGCTTTCTTT.